Listed below are T cell receptor beta chains from one sample, sequenced in a study of blood T cell repertoires in COVID-19. Data came from immunoSEQ multiplex PCR; TCRdb stores just in-frame clones and leaves some out. The data show around 100,000 clones, with around 92% seen just once and about 5.7% held by the top ten. Sequencing was performed on peripheral blood. Every receptor here comes from a man aged 45-60 years with active COVID-19. Both conserved end residues are part of each CDR3. D genes are given only for firm matches. Rows give clone size only sometimes, using once, few, many, or a class for an expanded clone.

>TRBV15|TRBJ2-1|15|-|TRBD2
TGTGCCACCAGCAGATTAGCGGGAGCTTACAATGAGCAGTTCTTC
CATSRLAGAYNEQFF
>TRBV6-5|TRBJ2-2|15|-|-
TGTGCCAGCAGTTACTCCGGGGGAGTACCCGGGGAGCTGTTTTTT
CASSYSGGVPGELFF
>TRBV6-5|TRBJ2-7|14|-|TRBD1
TGTGCCAGCAGTCTCGGGACAGGGGTCAACGAGCAGTACTTC
CASSLGTGVNEQYF
>TRBV6-4|TRBJ2-3|13|few|-
TGTGCCAGCAGTGCTAGCGCCACAGATACGCAGTATTTT
CASSASATDTQYF
>TRBV28|TRBJ1-3|15|-|-
TGTGCCAGCCTAAGTTCCGCGCCGCCACGCAACACCATATATTTT
CASLSSAPPRNTIYF
>TRBV2|TRBJ2-1|20|-|TRBD2
TGTGCCAGCAACCGTCCGGGACAGTCGACGACTAGCGGGGGTTACAATGAGCAGTTCTTC
CASNRPGQSTTSGGYNEQFF
>TRBV4-2|TRBJ1-4|17|few|TRBD1
TGTGCCAGCAGCCGCCTTCGACAGGGGGCTAGGAATGAAAAACTGTTTTTT
CASSRLRQGARNEKLFF
>TRBV7-2|TRBJ1-2|17|-|-
TGTGCCAGCAGCTCGAGGGTCGGAGGCCGTATGAACTATGGCTACACCTTC
CASSSRVGGRMNYGYTF
>TRBV7-2|TRBJ1-6|14|-|-
TGTGCCAGCAGCTTAAAGGGGGTGGGTTCACCCCTCCACTTT
CASSLKGVGSPLHF
>TRBV7-2|TRBJ2-2|16|-|TRBD1
TGTGCCAGCAGCTTCGACAGGGCGACGAACACCGGGGAGCTGTTTTTT
CASSFDRATNTGELFF
>TRBV7-8|TRBJ1-5|16|few|TRBD1
TGTGCCAGCAGCTACCGACCCGGGACAGACAATCAGCCCCAGCATTTT
CASSYRPGTDNQPQHF
>TRBV4-1|TRBJ1-1|14|-|TRBD1
TGCGCCAGCAGCGTTGGGACAGGGAACACTGAAGCTTTCTTT
CASSVGTGNTEAFF
>TRBV3-1/TRBV3-2|TRBJ1-1|17|-|TRBD1
TGTGCCAGCAGCCAAAACAGGGGGCTTGGTGTGAACACTGAAGCTTTCTTT
CASSQNRGLGVNTEAFF
>TRBV10-2|TRBJ2-1|13|-|TRBD2
TGCGCCAGCAGTGAAAAGGCTAGCGGTGAGCAGTTCTTC
CASSEKASGEQFF
>TRBV19|TRBJ1-1|17|-|-
TGTGCCAGTAGGAACTTGGGGCAGGCCGTAATGAACACTGAAGCTTTCTTT
CASRNLGQAVMNTEAFF
>TRBV6-4|TRBJ2-1|14|-|TRBD1
TGTGCCAGCAGTGTTGGACAGGGGGAAAATGAGCAGTTCTTC
CASSVGQGENEQFF
>TRBV6-5|TRBJ1-2|13|-|TRBD1
TGTGCCAGCAGACCACAGGGGGCCTATGGCTACACCTTC
CASRPQGAYGYTF
>TRBV11-2|TRBJ2-7|16|-|-
TGTGCCAGCAGCCCGACGACAGGCCAGGTCCCTTACGAGCAGTACTTC
CASSPTTGQVPYEQYF